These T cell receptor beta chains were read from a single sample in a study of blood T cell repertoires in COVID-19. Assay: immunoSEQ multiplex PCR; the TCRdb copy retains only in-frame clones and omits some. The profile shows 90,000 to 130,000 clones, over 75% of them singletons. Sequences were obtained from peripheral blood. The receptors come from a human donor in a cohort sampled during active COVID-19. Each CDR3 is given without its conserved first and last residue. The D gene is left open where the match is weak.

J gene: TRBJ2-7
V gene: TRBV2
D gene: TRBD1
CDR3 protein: ASSEGKANRGSYEQY

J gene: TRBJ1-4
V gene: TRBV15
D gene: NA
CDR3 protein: ATSSRRDSEKLF

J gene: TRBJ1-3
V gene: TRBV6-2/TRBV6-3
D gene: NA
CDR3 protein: ASSLSQGQGNTIY

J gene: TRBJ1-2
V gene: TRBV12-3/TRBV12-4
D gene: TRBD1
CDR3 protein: ASGTGINYGYT

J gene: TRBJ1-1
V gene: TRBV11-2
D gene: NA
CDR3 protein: ASSLGARGKAF

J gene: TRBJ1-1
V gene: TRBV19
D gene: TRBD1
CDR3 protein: ASSIRGDTEAF

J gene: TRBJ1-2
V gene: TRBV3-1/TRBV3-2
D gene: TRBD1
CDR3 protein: ASSQDLDRGRHYGYT

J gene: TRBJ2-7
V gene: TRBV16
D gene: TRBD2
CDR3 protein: ASSLTGGYEQY

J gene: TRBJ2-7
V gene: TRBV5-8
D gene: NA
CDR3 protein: ASTRTVSYEQY

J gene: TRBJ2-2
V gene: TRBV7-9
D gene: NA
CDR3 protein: ASSLQASSTGELF

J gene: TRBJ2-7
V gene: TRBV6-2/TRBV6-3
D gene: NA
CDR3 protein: ASSGEIYYEQY

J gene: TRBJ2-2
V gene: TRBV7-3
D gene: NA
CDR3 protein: ASSLQGDGELF

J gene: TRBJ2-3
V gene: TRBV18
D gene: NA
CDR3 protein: ASSRALAPSTDTQY

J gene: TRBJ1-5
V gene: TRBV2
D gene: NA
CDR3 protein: ASSEHRVQPQH

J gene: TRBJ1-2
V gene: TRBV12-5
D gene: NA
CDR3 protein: ASGLAPRGQDNYGYT

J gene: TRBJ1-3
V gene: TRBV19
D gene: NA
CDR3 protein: ASSIRSGTTGNTIY

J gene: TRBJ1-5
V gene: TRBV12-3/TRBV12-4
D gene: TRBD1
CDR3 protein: ATGQGDQPQH

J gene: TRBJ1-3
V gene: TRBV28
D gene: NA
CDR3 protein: ASLSSGNTIY

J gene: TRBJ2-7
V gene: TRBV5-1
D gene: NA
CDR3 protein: ASSLGTTNYEQY

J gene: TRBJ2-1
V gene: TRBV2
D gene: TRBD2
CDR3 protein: ASSEGAGGLYEQF

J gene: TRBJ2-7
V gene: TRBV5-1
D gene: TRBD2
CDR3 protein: ASSLGGGAAPD

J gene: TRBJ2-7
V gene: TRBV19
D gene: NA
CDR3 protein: ASSLGLLGYEQY

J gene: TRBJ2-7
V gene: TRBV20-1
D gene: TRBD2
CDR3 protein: SASTGTSGSYEQY

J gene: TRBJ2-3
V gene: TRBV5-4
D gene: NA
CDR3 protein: ASSLDRARTDTQY

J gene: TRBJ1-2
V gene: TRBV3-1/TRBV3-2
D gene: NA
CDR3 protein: ASSQDGQGNYGYT

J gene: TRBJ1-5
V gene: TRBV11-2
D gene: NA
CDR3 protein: ASSPLSGGYNQPQH

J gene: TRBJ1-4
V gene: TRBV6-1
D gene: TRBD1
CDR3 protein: ASSEGDRASEKLF

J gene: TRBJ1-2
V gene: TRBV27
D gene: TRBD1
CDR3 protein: ASSDRGNYGYT

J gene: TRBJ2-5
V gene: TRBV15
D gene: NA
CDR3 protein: ATSIQERIETQY

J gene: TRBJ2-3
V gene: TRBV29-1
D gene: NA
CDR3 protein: SVAKGEPGDTQY

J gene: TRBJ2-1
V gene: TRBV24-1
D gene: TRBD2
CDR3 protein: ATSDGGDEQF

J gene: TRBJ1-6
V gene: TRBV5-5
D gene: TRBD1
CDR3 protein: ASSLSPQGESSPLH

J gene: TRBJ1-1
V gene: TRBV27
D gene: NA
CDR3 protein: ASSPLQGANTEAF

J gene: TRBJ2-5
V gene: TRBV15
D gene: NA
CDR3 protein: ATSREMGTQY

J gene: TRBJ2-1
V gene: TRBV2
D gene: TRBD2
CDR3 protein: ASHLQGHGLAGGLGSYNEQF

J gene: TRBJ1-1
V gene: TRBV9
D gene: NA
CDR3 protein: ASSVMRNTEAF

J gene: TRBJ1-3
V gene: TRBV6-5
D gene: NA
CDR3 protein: ASGLRTSGNTIY

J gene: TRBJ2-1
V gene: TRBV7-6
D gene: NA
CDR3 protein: ASSFDSRPYNEQF

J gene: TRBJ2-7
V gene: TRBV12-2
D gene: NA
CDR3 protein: ASRLAERYEQY

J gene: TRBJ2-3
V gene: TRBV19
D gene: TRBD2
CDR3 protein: ASSTTGAGGFLTQY

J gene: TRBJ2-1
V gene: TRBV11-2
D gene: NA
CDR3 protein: ASSLVADEQF

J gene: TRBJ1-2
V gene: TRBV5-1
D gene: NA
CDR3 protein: ASSLQGTTHYGYT

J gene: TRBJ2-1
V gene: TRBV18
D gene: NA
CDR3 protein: ASSPGQGGSYNEQF

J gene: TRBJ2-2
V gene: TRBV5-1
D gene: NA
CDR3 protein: ASSLGVRNTGELF

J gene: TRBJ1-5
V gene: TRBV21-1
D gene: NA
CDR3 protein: ASSSPGQGGNQLQH

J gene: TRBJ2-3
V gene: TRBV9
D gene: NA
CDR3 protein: ASSVGTSTNTQY

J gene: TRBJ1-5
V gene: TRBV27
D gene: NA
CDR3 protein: ASSSSGQPQH

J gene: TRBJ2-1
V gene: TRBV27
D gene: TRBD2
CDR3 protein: ASSLAPSGFYNEQF